These 8 T cell receptor beta chains originate from one sample sequenced in a study of identical twins. TCRdb independently ran MiXCR on the 5' RACE reads; one entry per CDR3 protein. In the table there are 500,000 to 700,000 distinct CDR3 sequences, just over 7% of which are singletons. The same specimen was also included in a second study, on yellow fever vaccine responses in identical twins.

The sample was PBMCs. These TCRs come from a woman between 18 and 29 years old in good health.

The sample holds a few counts of this clonotype. J is TRBJ2-1 and V is TRBV7-1; D tentatively fits TRBD1 or TRBD2 (5 bases each). TRBV7-1 is an open reading frame whose function is uncertain. Trimming stripped 3 bases from V and 0 bases from J, with 12 bases between. There are 16 residues in the CDR3. This chain's CDR3 is CASSSGPINSYNEQFF. The CDR3 region has the DNA TGTGCCAGCAGCTCGGGACCGATAAACTCCTACAATGAGCAGTTCTTC.

This clonotype was observed a few times. The chain recombines TRBV7-2 with TRBJ2-1, with D maybe TRBD2 (5 bases). Germline CDR1 and CDR2: SGHTA and FQGNSA. The CDR3 has 15 residues. Trimming removed 2 bases from V and 12 bases from J, with 20 bases in between. As DNA, the CDR3 is TGTGCCAGCAGCTTATCAGCGAGGGTAGTGATTGGGCAGTTCTTC. The encoded protein is CASSLSARVVIGQFF. The full variable domain, completed using reference TRBV7-2 and TRBJ2-1, is GAGVSQSPSNKVTEKGKDVELRCDPISGHTALYWYRQSLGQGLEFLIYFQGNSAPDKSGLPSDRFSAERTGGSVSTLTIQRTQQEDSAVYLCASSLSARVVIGQFFGPGTRLTVL.

This clonotype was seen only a few times. CDR3 region: CASTPGNRNGYTF. The CDR3 region has the DNA TGTGCCAGCACCCCGGGGAATCGGAATGGCTACACCTTC. The chain combines TRBV2 with TRBJ1-2; no clear D. V was pared by 7 bases and J by 6 bases, with 15 bases between. The CDR3 totals 13 residues. Germline V lookup: CDR1 SNHLY, CDR2 FYNNEI. Using reference TRBV2 and TRBJ1-2 for the parts outside the CDR3, the full variable domain is EPEVTQTPSHQVTQMGQEVILRCVPISNHLYFYWYRQILGQKVEFLVSFYNNEISEKSEIFDDQFSVERPDGSNFTLKIRSTKLEDSAMYFCASTPGNRNGYTFGSGTRLTVV.

This clonotype was picked up a small number of times. CDR3 loop: CASSPWGQETQYF. In DNA, the CDR3 is TGTGCCAGCAGTCCTTGGGGCCAAGAGACCCAGTACTTC. The chain is built from TRBV12-3 or TRBV12-4 and TRBJ2-5; no clear D. CDR3 length: 13 residues. The ends were cut back, 5 bases at V and 1 base at J, with 8 bases in the middle.

V is TRBV29-1 and J is TRBJ1-5, with TRBD1 as a possible D gene (5 bases). V dropped 8 bases and J dropped 7 bases, with 18 bases sitting between them. The CDR3 runs to 13 residues. Germline V gives CDR1 SQVTM, CDR2 ANQGSEA. The CDR3 region is CSPVDSRLQPQHF. DNA of the CDR3: TGCAGCCCAGTTGACAGTCGGCTGCAGCCCCAGCATTTT.

At least ten counts were recorded for this clonotype. The J gene is TRBJ1-2, the V gene TRBV5-1, with 8 bases fitting TRBD1. The trim removed 3 bases at V and 9 bases at J, leaving 7 bases unmatched. The CDR3 has 13 amino acids. CDR1 and CDR2 (germline): SGHRS, YFSETQ. Here the CDR3 DNA reads TGCGCCAGCAGCTCGACAGGGGCCGTAAGCTACACCTTC. The encoded protein is CASSSTGAVSYTF.

Concerning this clonotype itself: A read error may explain this, as a much larger clone is one base away. The chain employs TRBV20-1 and TRBJ2-1; 8 bases map to TRBD2. The CDR3 is 18 residues long. CDR1 is DFQATT and CDR2 is SNEGSKA in the germline V gene (reference sequence). The CDR3 nucleotides read TGCTGTGCTAGAGGGGATCTTTGGGGCGGGGGGACGTTGAATGAGCAGTTCTTC. Protein product: CCARGDLWGGGTLNEQFF.

This clonotype was counted only a few times. The chain links TRBV28 to TRBJ1-5; D gene ambiguous. Germline CDR1 and CDR2: MDHEN and SYDVKM. This CDR3 region has 14 residues. Between the trimmed V and J ends, which lost 4 bases and 5 bases, there was a span of 12 bases. The CDR3 DNA sequence: TGTGCCAGCAGTTCGCTAGCAATTTATCAGCCCCAGCATTTT. Translation gives CASSSLAIYQPQHF.